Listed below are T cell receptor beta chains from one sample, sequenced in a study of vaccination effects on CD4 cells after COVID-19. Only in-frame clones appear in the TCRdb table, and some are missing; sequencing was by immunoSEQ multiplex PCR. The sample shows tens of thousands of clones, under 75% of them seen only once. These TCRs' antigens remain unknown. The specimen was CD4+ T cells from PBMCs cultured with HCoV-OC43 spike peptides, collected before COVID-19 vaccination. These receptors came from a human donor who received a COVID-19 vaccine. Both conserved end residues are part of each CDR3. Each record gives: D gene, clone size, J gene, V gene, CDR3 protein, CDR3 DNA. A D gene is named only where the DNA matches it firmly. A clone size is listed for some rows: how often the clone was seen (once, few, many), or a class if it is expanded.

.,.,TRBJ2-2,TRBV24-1,CATSDRTVHTGELFF,TGTGCCACCAGTGACCGGACAGTTCACACCGGGGAGCTGTTTTTT
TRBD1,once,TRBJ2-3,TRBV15,CATNRDRGLGTDTQYF,TGTGCCACCAACCGCGACAGGGGGCTTGGTACAGATACGCAGTATTTT
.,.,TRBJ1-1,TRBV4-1,CASSARIGLNTEAFF,TGCGCCAGCAGCGCCCGGATCGGCCTGAACACTGAAGCTTTCTTT
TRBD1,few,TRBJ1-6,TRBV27,CASSPQTGGISPLHF,TGTGCCAGCAGTCCCCAGACAGGGGGTATTTCACCCCTCCACTTT
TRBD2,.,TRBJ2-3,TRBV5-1,CASSFLKLAGGTDTQYF,TGCGCCAGCAGCTTCCTGAAACTAGCGGGTGGGACAGATACGCAGTATTTT
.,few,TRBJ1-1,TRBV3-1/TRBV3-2,CASSQERLLNTEAFF,TGTGCCAGCAGCCAAGAGAGACTGCTGAACACTGAAGCTTTCTTT
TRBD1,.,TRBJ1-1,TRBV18,CASSRTGKLNTEAFF,TGTGCCAGCTCACGGACAGGGAAATTGAACACTGAAGCTTTCTTT
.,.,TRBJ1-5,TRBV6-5,CASSYYGTNQPQHF,TGTGCCAGCAGTTACTACGGAACTAATCAGCCCCAGCATTTT
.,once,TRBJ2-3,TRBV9,CASSTGFTDTQYF,TGTGCCAGCAGCACAGGGTTCACAGATACGCAGTATTTT
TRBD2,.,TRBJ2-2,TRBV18,CASSPRSIAGGRRTGELFF,TGTGCCAGCTCACCACGGTCCATAGCGGGGGGCCGACGCACCGGGGAGCTGTTTTTT
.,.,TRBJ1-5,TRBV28,CASSLSNPGLSNQPQHF,TGTGCCAGCAGTTTGTCCAATCCGGGACTAAGCAATCAGCCCCAGCATTTT
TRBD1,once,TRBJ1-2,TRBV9,CASSPGSSGTGYGYTF,TGTGCCAGCAGCCCTGGAAGCTCCGGGACAGGTTATGGCTACACCTTC
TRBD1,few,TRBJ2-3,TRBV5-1,CASSVGQGSTDTQYF,TGCGCCAGCAGCGTCGGACAGGGGAGCACAGATACGCAGTATTTT
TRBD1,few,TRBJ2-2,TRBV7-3,CASSPTGVRNTGELFF,TGTGCCAGCAGCCCAACAGGGGTTAGGAACACCGGGGAGCTGTTTTTT
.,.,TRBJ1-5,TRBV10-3,CAISENYNQPQHF,TGTGCCATCAGTGAGAACTACAATCAGCCCCAGCATTTT
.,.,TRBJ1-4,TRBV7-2,CASSREVEKLFF,TGTGCCAGCAGCCGGGAAGTCGAAAAACTGTTTTTT
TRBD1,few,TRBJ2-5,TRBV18,CASSPGTGPETQYF,TGTGCCAGCTCACCAGGGACAGGGCCGGAGACCCAGTACTTC
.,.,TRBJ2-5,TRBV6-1,CASREGRETQYF,TGTGCCAGCAGGGAAGGGCGTGAGACCCAGTACTTC
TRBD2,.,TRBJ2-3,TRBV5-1,CASSDPSGGAYTQYF,TGCGCCAGCAGCGATCCTAGCGGGGGGGCGTATACGCAGTATTTT
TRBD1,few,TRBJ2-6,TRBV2,CASLDRGQTGANVLTF,TGTGCCAGCTTGGACAGGGGGCAGACTGGGGCCAACGTCCTGACTTTC
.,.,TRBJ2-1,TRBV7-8,CASSTLTGYNEQFF,TGTGCCAGCAGCACCCTGACGGGATACAATGAGCAGTTCTTC
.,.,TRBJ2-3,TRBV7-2,CASSLAGLLGTQYF,TGTGCCAGCAGCTTAGCCGGACTATTGGGTACGCAGTATTTT
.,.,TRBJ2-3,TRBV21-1,CASRDTSTDTQYF,TGTGCCAGCAGGGATACTAGCACAGATACGCAGTATTTT
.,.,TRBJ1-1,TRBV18,CASSPPARWGTEAFF,TGTGCCAGCTCACCACCCGCACGATGGGGCACTGAAGCTTTCTTT
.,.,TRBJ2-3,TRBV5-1,CASSLGISTDTQYF,TGCGCCAGCAGCTTGGGAATCAGCACAGATACGCAGTATTTT
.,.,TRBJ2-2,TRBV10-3,CAISVPGSDGELFF,TGTGCCATCAGTGTGCCGGGGAGTGACGGGGAGCTGTTTTTT
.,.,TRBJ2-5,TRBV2,CARRDGQETQYF,TGTGCCAGGAGGGACGGCCAGGAGACCCAGTACTTC
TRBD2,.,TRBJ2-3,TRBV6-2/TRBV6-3,CASSRTSGPDTQYF,TGTGCCAGCAGTCGGACTAGCGGGCCAGATACGCAGTATTTT
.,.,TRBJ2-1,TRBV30,CAWRRYNEQFF,TGTGCCTGGAGGCGCTACAATGAGCAGTTCTTC
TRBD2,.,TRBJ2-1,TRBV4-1,CASSQVYGPGGFNEQFF,TGCGCCAGCAGCCAAGTATATGGTCCGGGGGGGTTCAATGAGCAGTTCTTC
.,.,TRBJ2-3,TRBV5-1,CASSLGFVRDHYTTDTQYF,TGCGCCAGCAGTTTGGGGTTTGTCAGGGACCACTATACCACAGATACGCAGTATTTT
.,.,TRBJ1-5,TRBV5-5,CASSLEGSNQPQHF,TGTGCCAGCAGCTTGGAGGGCAGCAATCAGCCCCAGCATTTT
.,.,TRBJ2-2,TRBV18,CASSTRGITGELFF,TGTGCCAGCTCAACGAGGGGGATCACCGGGGAGCTGTTTTTT
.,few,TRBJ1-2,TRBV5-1,CASSLGVGGVYGYTF,TGCGCCAGCAGCTTGGGAGTCGGGGGTGTGTATGGCTACACCTTC
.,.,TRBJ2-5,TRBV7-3,CASSLPQGTQYF,TGTGCCAGCAGCTTACCCCAGGGGACCCAGTACTTC
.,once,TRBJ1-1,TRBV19,CASSIGLAGVRSTEAFF,TGTGCCAGTAGTATAGGGCTCGCGGGGGTAAGGAGCACTGAAGCTTTCTTT
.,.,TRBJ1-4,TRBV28,CASSLLDNEKLFF,TGTGCCAGCAGTTTATTGGATAATGAAAAACTGTTTTTT
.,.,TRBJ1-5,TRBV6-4,CASSDSPGGRQPQHF,TGTGCCAGCAGTGACTCGCCGGGGGGTAGGCAGCCCCAGCATTTT
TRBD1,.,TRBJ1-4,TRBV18,CASSPPGDKGQGRGGSNEKLFF,TGTGCCAGCTCACCACCAGGGGATAAGGGACAGGGAAGGGGGGGGTCTAATGAAAAACTGTTTTTT
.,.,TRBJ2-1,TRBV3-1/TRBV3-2,CASSPYRDEQFF,TGTGCCAGCAGCCCTTATCGGGATGAGCAGTTCTTC
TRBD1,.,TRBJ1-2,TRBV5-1,CASSADRGRGYTF,TGCGCCAGCAGCGCCGACAGGGGGCGAGGCTACACCTTC
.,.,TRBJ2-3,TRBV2,CATQRDSTDTQYF,TGTGCCACCCAAAGGGACAGCACAGATACGCAGTATTTT
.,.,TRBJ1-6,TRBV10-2,CASSESSQGNSPLHF,TGCGCCAGCAGTGAGTCGTCGCAGGGTAATTCACCCCTCCACTTT
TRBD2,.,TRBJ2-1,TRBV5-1,CASSLGLAETNEQFF,TGCGCCAGCAGCTTGGGACTAGCGGAAACCAATGAGCAGTTCTTC
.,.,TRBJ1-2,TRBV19,CASSIAAVNYGYTF,TGTGCCAGTAGTATCGCAGCCGTTAACTATGGCTACACCTTC
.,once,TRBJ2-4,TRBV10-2,CASSPQTKNIQYF,TGCGCCAGCAGTCCACAGACCAAAAACATTCAGTACTTC
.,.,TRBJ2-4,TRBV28,CASSLDGTKNIQYF,TGTGCCAGCAGTTTGGACGGAACCAAAAACATTCAGTACTTC
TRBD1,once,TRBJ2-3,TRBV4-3,CASSPMGQVSTDTQYF,TGCGCCAGCAGCCCCATGGGACAGGTTAGCACAGATACGCAGTATTTT
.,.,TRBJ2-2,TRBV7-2,CASSSQGVPGELFF,TGTGCCAGCAGCTCGCAAGGGGTCCCCGGGGAGCTGTTTTTT
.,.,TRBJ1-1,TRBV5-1,CASSPGFAAGDTEAFF,TGCGCCAGCAGCCCAGGTTTCGCAGCAGGGGACACTGAAGCTTTCTTT
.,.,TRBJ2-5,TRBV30,CARGLGSETQYF,TGTGCCCGGGGATTGGGTTCAGAGACCCAGTACTTC
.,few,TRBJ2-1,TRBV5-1,CASSFPGTYNEQFF,TGCGCCAGCAGCTTCCCAGGGACCTACAATGAGCAGTTCTTC
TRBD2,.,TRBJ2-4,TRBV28,CASKGGGAKNIQYF,TGTGCCAGCAAGGGCGGGGGAGCCAAAAACATTCAGTACTTC
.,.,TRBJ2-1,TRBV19,CASTNQGGNEQFF,TGTGCCAGTACCAACCAGGGAGGCAATGAGCAGTTCTTC
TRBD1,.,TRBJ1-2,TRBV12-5,CASGLVLGTDYGYTF,TGTGCTAGTGGTTTGGTACTTGGGACAGACTATGGCTACACCTTC
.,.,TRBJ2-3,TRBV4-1,CASSPAGAPIDTQYF,TGCGCCAGCAGCCCGGCTGGGGCCCCGATAGATACGCAGTATTTT
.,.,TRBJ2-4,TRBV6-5,CASHKRGDGKNIQYF,TGTGCCAGCCACAAAAGGGGGGACGGGAAAAACATTCAGTACTTC